This T cell receptor (beta chain) is drawn from a study of T cells in Graves' hyperthyroidism and ophthalmopathy. Study background: Peripheral blood specimens were obtained at initial diagnosis, prior to any treatment.

The CDR3 regions of TCR beta were amplified from RNA transcripts. First-round RT-PCR targeting the TCR CDR3 was performed with the HTBI primer set. TCRdb re-analysed the multiplex PCR reads in MiXCR, keeping a single row per CDR3 protein. The sample consists of approximately 400,000 distinct CDR3 sequences, about 25% of them appearing once. This receptor was taken from a man aged 50 or older with Graves' hyperthyroidism. The sample comprised blood.

CDR3 region: CASTEGASEEQFF. The CDR3, as DNA: TGTGCCAGCACTGAAGGGGCTAGCGAAGAGCAGTTCTTC. The V gene is TRBV7-2, the J gene TRBJ2-1; a weak D match, TRBD2 (6 bases). V lost 7 bases and J 10 bases, leaving 17 bases between the germline ends. Germline CDR1 and CDR2: SGHTA and FQGNSA. The CDR3 extends over 13 amino acids. Full variable domain (remainder filled in from reference TRBV7-2 and TRBJ2-1): GAGVSQSPSNKVTEKGKDVELRCDPISGHTALYWYRQSLGQGLEFLIYFQGNSAPDKSGLPSDRFSAERTGGSVSTLTIQRTQQEDSAVYLCASTEGASEEQFFGPGTRLTVL.